Presented here are 32 T cell receptor beta chains from one specimen sequenced in a study of T cell responses to AZD1222 COVID-19 vaccine. Clones were sequenced by immunoSEQ multiplex PCR, and TCRdb holds only the in-frame ones, with some missing. The sample lists 50,000 to 65,000 clones, 70% to 90% occurring once. This material consisted of peripheral blood, taken 28 days after the second AZD1222 dose. The receptor set was obtained from an adult who received the AZD1222 COVID-19 vaccine.

The V gene is TRBV27, the J gene TRBJ2-1, with a weak D call TRBD1 (6 bases). CDR3 length: 12 residues. Germline loops: CDR1 MNHEY, CDR2 SMNVEV (reference sequence). V lost 2 bases and J 9 bases, leaving 8 bases between the germline ends. DNA for the CDR3: TGTGCCAGCAGTTTAACAGGGACTGAGCAGTTCTTC. This encodes CASSLTGTEQFF.

V is TRBV4-1 and J is TRBJ2-1; D call uncertain. Germline V gene data show CDR1 as MGHRA and CDR2 as YSYEKL. The CDR3 has 16 amino acids. Trimming stripped 2 bases from V and 0 bases from J, with 11 bases between. The CDR3 sequence is CASSQSSTASYNEQFF. For the CDR3, the DNA is TGCGCCAGCAGCCAAAGTTCGACGGCCTCCTACAATGAGCAGTTCTTC.

J is TRBJ1-6 and V is TRBV15; TRBD1 agrees at 10 bases. This CDR3 contains 15 residues. J lost 9 bases, V lost 5 bases, and 7 bases had no gene match. Per germline, CDR1 LNHNV and CDR2 YYDKDF (reference sequence). CDR3: CATSVQTGGGSPLHF. The CDR3 bases are TGTGCCACCAGCGTCCAGACAGGGGGCGGTTCACCCCTCCACTTT. The full variable domain, its missing parts supplied by reference TRBV15 and TRBJ1-6, is DAMVIQNPRYQVTQFGKPVTLSCSQTLNHNVMYWYQQKSSQAPKLLFHYYDKDFNNEADTPDNFQSRRPNTSFCFLDIRSPGLGDTAMYLCATSVQTGGGSPLHFGNGTRLTVT.

The rearrangement links TRBV14 to TRBJ1-1; D unclear. V dropped 0 bases and J dropped 4 bases, with 18 bases sitting between them. The CDR3 covers 17 residues. The germline gives CDR1 SGHDN, CDR2 FVKESK. As DNA, the CDR3 is TGTGCCAGCAGCCAAGATCGACGTAGGTTGTCGGGCACTGAAGCTTTCTTT. Translated, it gives CASSQDRRRLSGTEAFF. The whole variable domain, remainder taken from reference TRBV14 and TRBJ1-1, is EAGVTQFPSHSVIEKGQTVTLRCDPISGHDNLYWYRRVMGKEIKFLLHFVKESKQDESGMPNNRFLAERTGGTYSTLKVQPAELEDSGVYFCASSQDRRRLSGTEAFFGQGTRLTVV.

V and J are TRBV11-2 and TRBJ2-3; 10 bases map to TRBD2. V lost 6 bases, J lost 1 base, and 7 bases stayed unmatched. Germline-derived CDR1 and CDR2 are SGHAT and FQNNGV. The CDR3 length is 16 residues. The CDR3 region is CASSLAGVGGTDTQYF. In DNA, the CDR3 is TGTGCCAGCAGTCTAGCGGGAGTGGGTGGCACAGATACGCAGTATTTT.

J is TRBJ1-1 and V is TRBV7-9; 8 bases line up with TRBD1. Germline CDR1 SEHNR, CDR2 FQNEAQ (reference sequence). The CDR3 extends over 14 amino acids. V gave up 5 bases and J gave up 11 bases; unmatched junction bases: 13. This chain's CDR3 is CASSTGTTGERAFF. In DNA, the CDR3 is TGTGCCAGCAGCACAGGAACGACAGGGGAGCGGGCTTTCTTT.

V and J are TRBV21-1 and TRBJ1-2; the DNA was not used to check the table's D call, TRBD1. TRBV21-1 is assigned pseudogene status. This CDR3 has 15 amino acids. CDR3 in amino acids: CASSKVGDRGPGYTF. The CDR3 DNA reads TGTGCCAGCAGCAAAGTGGGGGACAGGGGGCCTGGCTACACCTTC.

The V gene is TRBV21-1, the J gene TRBJ2-3; the table gives TRBD2 as D, unverified against the DNA. TRBV21-1 corresponds to a pseudogene. This CDR3 comprises 15 residues. The CDR3 coding sequence is TGTGCCAGCAGCAATCGACTAGGGGAGGAAGATACGCAGTATTTT. This gives the protein CASSNRLGEEDTQYF.

This chain joins TRBV6-5 and TRBJ2-7, with 9 positions matching TRBD1. This CDR3 has 14 amino acids. With V trimmed by 5 bases and J by 4 bases, 6 bases remained unmatched. Germline V lookup: CDR1 MNHEY, CDR2 SVGAGI. The CDR3 DNA reads as TGTGCCAGCAGTCAAAGGGACAGGGAGTACGAGCAGTACTTC. Its protein is CASSQRDREYEQYF.

CDR3 loop: CASSMTGGSYYGYTF. CDR3 sequence (DNA): TGTGCCAGTAGTATGACAGGGGGTTCTTACTATGGCTACACCTTC. This chain uses TRBV19 with TRBJ1-2; TRBD1 agrees at 9 bases. This CDR3 region has 15 residues. Unmatched junction bases numbered 5, after V lost 3 bases and J lost 3 bases. Per germline, CDR1 LNHDA and CDR2 SQIVND (reference sequence).

V usage is TRBV4-3 and J usage is TRBJ1-2; the match to TRBD1 covers 9 bases. CDR3 length: 15 amino acids. Germline CDR1 and CDR2: LGHNA and YSLEER. With V trimmed by 3 bases and J by 7 bases, 9 bases remained unmatched. CDR3 nucleotide sequence: TGCGCCAGCAGCCAGGGGGACAGGGATCTGGCTGGCTACACCTTC. Protein sequence: CASSQGDRDLAGYTF.

The J gene is TRBJ2-1, the V gene TRBV18; 10 nucleotides line up with TRBD2. V dropped 4 bases and J dropped 7; count of bases not matched to a gene: 10. The CDR3 is 16 amino acids. The V gene's germline CDR1 is KGHSH and CDR2 LQKENI. Here the CDR3 DNA reads TGTGCCAGCTCACAGACCCCTTCTAGCGGGGGAAATGAGCAGTTCTTC. It translates to CASSQTPSSGGNEQFF.

This sequence joins TRBV6-5 and TRBJ2-7; a weak D match, TRBD1 (5 bases). The CDR3 spans 14 residues. V lost 5 bases to trimming and J lost 3 bases, with 14 bases between them. Germline CDR1 and CDR2: MNHEY and SVGAGI. The CDR3 sequence: CASSMTVPYYEQYF. The DNA of the CDR3 is TGTGCCAGCAGTATGACAGTGCCATACTACGAGCAGTACTTC.

This clone was seen more than once but under ten times. The chain is built from TRBV7-2 and TRBJ2-1, with 9 nucleotides matching TRBD2. The CDR3 loop spans 16 amino acids. The trim removed 4 bases at V and 5 bases at J, leaving 9 bases unmatched. Germline CDR1 reads SGHTA; CDR2 reads FQGNSA. The CDR3 here is CASSSYSGSVHNEQFF. The CDR3 DNA sequence: TGTGCCAGCAGCTCATATAGCGGGAGCGTTCACAATGAGCAGTTCTTC.

The CDR3 nucleotides are TGCGCCAGCAGCTTGGTATTAGCGGGAGAGCAGTACTTC. This translates into CASSLVLAGEQYF. The chain is built from TRBV5-1 and TRBJ2-7, with 8 positions matching TRBD2. Germline V gene sequence: CDR1 SGHRS, CDR2 YFSETQ. CDR3 length equals 13 residues. The V segment lost 0 bases and the J segment 7 bases; nucleotides outside the gene matches: 3.

This clone was detected a few times. The V and J genes are TRBV7-8 and TRBJ1-3, with a possible D match to TRBD1 (5 bases). The V and J ends lost 10 bases and 0 bases respectively, with 13 bases between them. Germline V gives CDR1 SGHVS, CDR2 FQNEAQ. This CDR3 spans 14 amino acids. CDR3 residues: CATGGENSGNTIYF. The CDR3 nucleotides are TGTGCCACCGGGGGGGAAAACTCTGGAAACACCATATATTTT.

The chain employs TRBV24-1 and TRBJ2-3, with D perhaps TRBD1 or TRBD2 (5 bases each). V lost 2 bases and J 12 bases, leaving 23 bases between the germline ends. Germline CDR1 is KGHDR and CDR2 is SFDVKD. This CDR3 is 16 amino acids long. The DNA for the CDR3 is TGTGCCACCAGTGATTGGGGGTCAAGGTCAGGCGCTAAACAGTATTTT. Translation: CATSDWGSRSGAKQYF.

This rearrangement joins TRBV28 to TRBJ2-7, with 8 bases lining up with TRBD2. Unmatched junction bases numbered 12, after V lost 5 bases and J lost 6 bases. Germline V gene data show CDR1 as MDHEN and CDR2 as SYDVKM. This CDR3 has 15 amino acids. The CDR3 DNA follows: TGTGCCAGCAGTCTATCGACGGGACTAGTACTCGAGCAGTACTTC. This sequence encodes CASSLSTGLVLEQYF.

V gene TRBV19 combines with J gene TRBJ1-4; D perhaps matches TRBD1 (6 bases). Germline-derived CDR1 and CDR2 are LNHDA and SQIVND (reference sequence). The CDR3 has 13 amino acids. The V end was cut by 3 bases, the J end by 7 bases, with 9 bases between. The CDR3 is CASSMQGREKLFF. As DNA, the CDR3 is TGTGCCAGTAGTATGCAGGGGCGTGAAAAACTGTTTTTT.

J is TRBJ1-1 and V is TRBV10-3, with D perhaps matching TRBD1 (5 bases). Germline-derived CDR1 and CDR2 are ENHRY and SYGVKD. Trimming shortened V by 11 bases and J by 4 bases, and 20 bases separated the two germline ends. There are 14 residues in the CDR3. As DNA, the CDR3 is TGTGCCGCGAAAGAGGGGCGCCAGGTCACTGAAGCTTTCTTT. Encoded protein: CAAKEGRQVTEAFF.

The chain carries TRBV3-1 (or the pseudogene TRBV3-2) and TRBJ2-2; 9 bases align to TRBD1. Trimming cost V 6 bases and J 4 bases; bases outside gene matches: 3. Germline CDR1 and CDR2: LGHDT and YNNKEL (reference sequence). This CDR3 is built from 14 residues. The CDR3 loop reads CASRTTGGTGELFF. The CDR3, as DNA: TGTGCCAGCAGGACGACAGGGGGCACCGGGGAGCTGTTTTTT.

CDR3 nucleotides: TGTGCCAGCAGCCCCGGGACGGCAGCCGGCTACACCTTC. Protein sequence: CASSPGTAAGYTF. V is TRBV7-9 and J is TRBJ1-2, with a weak D call TRBD1 (5 bases). Trimming shortened V by 5 bases and J by 8 bases, and 15 bases separated the two germline ends. The CDR3 sequence is 13 residues long. Per the germline V gene, CDR1 is SEHNR and CDR2 is FQNEAQ (reference sequence).

The rearrangement joins TRBV7-2 to TRBJ1-4; no clear D. The V gene lost 2 bases and the J gene lost 8 bases, with 9 bases spanning the gap. Germline V gives CDR1 SGHTA, CDR2 FQGNSA. The CDR3 is 13 residues long. CDR3 in amino acids: CASSLRVEEKLFF. The DNA for the CDR3 is TGTGCCAGCAGCTTACGGGTAGAGGAAAAACTGTTTTTT.

The rearrangement links TRBV9 to TRBJ1-4; D gene ambiguous. There are 13 residues in the CDR3. The V gene's germline CDR1 is SGDLS and CDR2 YYNGEE. Trimming pared 0 bases from V and 2 bases from J, leaving 2 bases between. Written as DNA, the CDR3 is TGTGCCAGCAGCGTAGCTACTAATGAAAAACTGTTTTTT. Its protein is CASSVATNEKLFF.

CDR3: CASSYGGTGRTEAFF. Written as DNA, the CDR3 is TGTGCCAGCAGTTACGGCGGGACAGGGAGAACTGAAGCTTTCTTT. The rearrangement joins TRBV6-5 to TRBJ1-1, with 9 bases identical to TRBD1. From germline, CDR1 is MNHEY and CDR2 SVGAGI. The CDR3 runs to 15 residues. The V gene end was trimmed by 2 bases and the J gene end by 5 bases; junction bases not matched to a gene: 6.

The chain has TRBV18 and TRBJ2-3; 10 nucleotides match TRBD2. Germline V gene sequence: CDR1 KGHSH, CDR2 LQKENI. The CDR3 extends over 15 amino acids. V gave up 3 bases and J gave up 6 bases; unmatched junction bases: 6. The CDR3 protein is CASSPLAGARDTQYF. In DNA, the CDR3 is TGTGCCAGCTCACCCCTAGCGGGAGCAAGGGATACGCAGTATTTT.

The rearrangement links TRBV18 to TRBJ1-2; D is possibly TRBD1 (5 bases). Germline loops: CDR1 KGHSH, CDR2 LQKENI. The ends were cut back, 3 bases at V and 2 bases at J, with 7 bases in the middle. This CDR3 region has 13 residues. The CDR3 DNA follows: TGTGCCAGCTCACCGGACATAAACTATGGCTACACCTTC. Translated: CASSPDINYGYTF.

The CDR3 nucleotides are TGTGCCTGCCAAAGGGATCCCCCATCACCCCTCCACTTT. Protein product: CACQRDPPSPLHF. This sequence joins TRBV30 and TRBJ1-6, with D unclear. CDR3 length equals 13 residues. Trimming shortened V by 6 bases and J by 10 bases, and 16 bases separated the two germline ends. Germline V CDR1 and CDR2: GTSNPN, SVGIG (reference sequence).

The V call is TRBV10-3, the J call TRBJ2-1; 7 bases agree with TRBD2. The trim removed 10 bases at V and 3 bases at J, leaving 6 bases unmatched. Germline V gene data show CDR1 as ENHRY and CDR2 as SYGVKD. The CDR3 runs 13 residues. DNA of the CDR3: TGTGCCACAAGCGGGGCGTTCTACAATGAGCAGTTCTTC. This sequence encodes CATSGAFYNEQFF.

This clone is a singleton in its sample. The chain joins TRBV5-1 to TRBJ1-5; unclear D gene. The CDR3 is 13 amino acids. V gave up 4 bases and J gave up 0 bases, with 5 bases separating them. Germline CDR1 reads SGHRS; CDR2 reads YFSETQ. CDR3 amino acids: CASSLHSNQPQHF. CDR3 DNA: TGCGCCAGCAGCCTACATAGCAATCAGCCCCAGCATTTT.

The chain recombines TRBV6-5 with TRBJ1-1, with D possibly TRBD1 on 6 matching bases. Trimming pared 5 bases from V and 3 bases from J, leaving 10 bases between. The V gene's germline CDR1 is MNHEY and CDR2 SVGAGI. This CDR3 has 13 residues. CDR3 loop: CASSPQGHTEAFF. CDR3 DNA: TGTGCCAGCAGTCCACAGGGCCACACTGAAGCTTTCTTT.

Worth noting for this clone: The junction departs from germline at one end; a sequencing error may be responsible. CDR3 coding DNA: TGTGCCGGCAGAGGGACAGGGATCGGAAAATTGGAAACTGAAGCTTTCTTT. Its translation is CAGRGTGIGKLETEAFF. The chain links TRBV27 to TRBJ1-1; TRBD1 agrees at 9 bases. Germline loops: CDR1 MNHEY, CDR2 SMNVEV (reference sequence). This CDR3 spans 17 amino acids.